These 7 T cell receptor beta chains share one sample of origin, sequenced in a study of blood T cell repertoires in COVID-19. Produced via immunoSEQ multiplex PCR; TCRdb's table is partial and in-frame only. Found here are 100,000 to 150,000 clones, around nine tenths of them singletons; the top ten hold approximately 2%. Specimen: peripheral blood. Source of these receptors: a man aged 45-65 years with COVID-19, enrolled during active disease.

The chain is built from TRBV6-2 or TRBV6-3 and TRBJ2-7; 8 bases fit TRBD1. The CDR3 is made up of 15 amino acids. Trimming took 2 bases from V and 5 from J; bases not matched to a gene: 8. Germline loops: CDR1 MNHEY, CDR2 SVGEGT. This chain's CDR3 is CASSYETGEFHEQYF. In DNA form, the CDR3 reads TGTGCCAGCAGTTACGAGACAGGGGAGTTCCACGAGCAGTACTTC.

The chain couples TRBV5-6 to TRBJ2-5; maybe TRBD1 (6 bases). Trimming pared 0 bases from V and 1 base from J, leaving 10 bases between. The germline V gene encodes CDR1 SGHDT and CDR2 YYEEEE. The CDR3 extends over 15 amino acids. Here the CDR3 reads CASSLGAGVQETQYF. The CDR3 DNA is TGTGCCAGCAGCTTGGGGGCAGGGGTCCAAGAGACCCAGTACTTC.

The CDR3 region is CASSQAWADGYTF. CDR3 nucleotides: TGTGCCAGCAGCCAAGCCTGGGCCGATGGCTACACCTTC. The chain is built from TRBV14 and TRBJ1-2; D gene unclear. V was pared by 1 base and J by 6 bases, with 9 bases between. This CDR3 contains 13 residues. CDR1 is SGHDN, CDR2 FVKESK, per germline.

The DNA of the CDR3 is TGTGCCAGCAGTTTCAGCGGGACCCAAGAGACCCAGTACTTC. Encoded protein: CASSFSGTQETQYF. The chain couples TRBV27 to TRBJ2-5, with 7 bases aligning to TRBD2. With V trimmed by 3 bases and J by 1 base, 2 bases remained unmatched. The length of the CDR3 is 14 residues. The germline V gene encodes CDR1 MNHEY and CDR2 SMNVEV (reference sequence).

The chain carries TRBV14 and TRBJ2-7; D perhaps matches TRBD2 (5 bases). Germline CDR1 is SGHDN and CDR2 is FVKESK. The CDR3 spans 13 residues. CDR3 coding DNA: TGTGCCAGCAGCCAAGCGCCGTCGCTAGCTCTTGACGTC. It is translated as CASSQAPSLALDV.

This chain uses TRBV27 with TRBJ1-5, with 10 positions matching TRBD1. Per the germline V gene, CDR1 is MNHEY and CDR2 is SMNVEV (reference sequence). Losses at the gene ends were 3 bases for V and 5 bases for J; bases not matched to a gene: 1. This CDR3 has 14 residues. The CDR3 region has the DNA TGTGCCAGCAGTTTGGACAGGGGGGATCAGCCCCAGCATTTT. It is translated as CASSLDRGDQPQHF.

The V and J genes are TRBV9 and TRBJ1-4; TRBD1 agrees at 7 bases. There are 13 residues in the CDR3. J lost 6 bases, V lost 4 bases, and 3 bases had no gene match. The V gene's germline CDR1 is SGDLS and CDR2 YYNGEE. The CDR3 nucleotides are TGTGCCAGCAGCCGGGACAGTGATGAAAAACTGTTTTTT. It specifies CASSRDSDEKLFF.